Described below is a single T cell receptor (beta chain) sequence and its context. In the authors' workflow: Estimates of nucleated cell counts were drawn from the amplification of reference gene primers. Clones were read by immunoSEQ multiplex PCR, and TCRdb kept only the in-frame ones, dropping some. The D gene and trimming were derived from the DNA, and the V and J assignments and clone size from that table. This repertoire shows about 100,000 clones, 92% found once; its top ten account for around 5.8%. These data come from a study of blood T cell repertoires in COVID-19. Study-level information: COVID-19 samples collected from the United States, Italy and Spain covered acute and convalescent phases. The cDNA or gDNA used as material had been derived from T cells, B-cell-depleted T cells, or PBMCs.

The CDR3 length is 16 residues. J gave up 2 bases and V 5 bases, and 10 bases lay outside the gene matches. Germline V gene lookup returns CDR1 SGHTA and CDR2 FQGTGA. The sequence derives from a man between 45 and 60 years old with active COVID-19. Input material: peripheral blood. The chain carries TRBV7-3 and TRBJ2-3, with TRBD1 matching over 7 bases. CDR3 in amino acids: CASSLQGWKNTDTQYF. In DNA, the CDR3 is TGTGCCAGCAGCCTACAGGGGTGGAAGAACACAGATACGCAGTATTTT.